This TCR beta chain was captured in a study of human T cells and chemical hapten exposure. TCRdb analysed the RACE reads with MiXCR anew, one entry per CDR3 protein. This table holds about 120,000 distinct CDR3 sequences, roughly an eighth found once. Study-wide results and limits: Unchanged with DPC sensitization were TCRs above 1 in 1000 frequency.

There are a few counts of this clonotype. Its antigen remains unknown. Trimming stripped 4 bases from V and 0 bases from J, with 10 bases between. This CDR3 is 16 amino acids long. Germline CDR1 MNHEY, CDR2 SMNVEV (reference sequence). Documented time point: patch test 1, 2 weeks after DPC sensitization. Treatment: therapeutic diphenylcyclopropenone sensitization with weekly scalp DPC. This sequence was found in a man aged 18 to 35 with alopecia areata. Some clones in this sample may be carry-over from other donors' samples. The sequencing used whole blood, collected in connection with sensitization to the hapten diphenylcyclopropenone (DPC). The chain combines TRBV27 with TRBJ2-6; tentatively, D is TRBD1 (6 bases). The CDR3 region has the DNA TGTGCCAGCAGTTGGGTAGGGGGCTCTGGGGCCAACGTCCTGACTTTC. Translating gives CASSWVGGSGANVLTF.